A single sample is the source of the 2 T cell receptor beta chains below, sequenced in a study of cytomegalovirus exposure and HLA in healthy donors. Use of 60 Vbeta and 13 Jbeta primers characterized the PCR. Clones were sequenced by immunoSEQ multiplex PCR, and TCRdb holds only the in-frame ones, with some missing. The data contain more than 100,000 clones, roughly 80% of them singletons. Sequenced input: PBMCs. These receptors were obtained from a man aged 50-60 years in good health and CMV-seropositive.

This chain joins TRBV5-1 and TRBJ1-5; D call uncertain. The CDR3 sequence is 13 residues long. V shed 0 bases and J shed 5 bases, with 6 bases lying between them. From germline, CDR1 is SGHRS and CDR2 YFSETQ. The CDR3 sequence is CASSLDGDQPQHF. In nucleotides, the CDR3 is TGCGCCAGCAGCTTGGACGGAGATCAGCCCCAGCATTTT. Full variable domain (outside the CDR3, taken from reference TRBV5-1 and TRBJ1-5): KAGVTQTPRYLIKTRGQQVTLSCSPISGHRSVSWYQQTPGQGLQFLFEYFSETQRNKGNFPGRFSGRQFSNSRSEMNVSTLELGDSALYLCASSLDGDQPQHFGDGTRLSIL.

The V gene is TRBV27, the J gene TRBJ1-2; D gene uncertain. The ends were cut back, 9 bases at V and 5 bases at J, with 22 bases in the middle. Germline lookup yields CDR1 MNHEY and CDR2 SMNVEV (reference sequence). The CDR3 spans 15 residues. The CDR3: CARVFWEGSSYGYTF. For the CDR3, the DNA is TGTGCCAGAGTTTTCTGGGAGGGCAGCTCTTATGGCTACACCTTC.